The rows below give T cell receptor beta chains drawn from one sample of a study of T-cell memory formation after mild COVID-19. TCRdb independently ran MiXCR on the 5' RACE reads; one entry per CDR3 protein. The sample shows around 130,000 distinct CDR3 sequences, 14% of them seen only once. The sequenced sample consisted of PBMCs or a T cell subset sorted from them (not recorded which). These receptor sequences come from an adult woman who had mild COVID-19 (a few samples of this study predate the infection). Cell type and time point are not known. Each CDR3 is given without its conserved first and last residue.

CDR3aa	j_gene	v_gene
ASNLADNEQF	TRBJ2-1	TRBV7-9
ASSLALRGGETQY	TRBJ2-5	TRBV7-9
SVGLRGEQY	TRBJ2-7	TRBV29-1
ASSQGVVLGSPLH	TRBJ1-6	TRBV4-1
ASSVDTGGYNEQF	TRBJ2-1	TRBV9
ASSYAHLEREFNEQY	TRBJ2-7	TRBV6-6
ASSPGYGELF	TRBJ2-2	TRBV9
ASRLRAYNEKLF	TRBJ1-4	TRBV13
ATSDFGRTSYNEQF	TRBJ2-1	TRBV24-1
AWSGAEKC	TRBJ2-1	TRBV30
ASSLVTDSYNEQF	TRBJ2-1	TRBV7-2
ASSLATAYNSPLH	TRBJ1-6	TRBV7-6
ASSESGYEQY	TRBJ2-7	TRBV25-1
ASSLALSTERGSDYEQY	TRBJ2-7	TRBV7-9
AWSVQSDTQY	TRBJ2-3	TRBV30
ASSYPRDRGDNEQF	TRBJ2-1	TRBV6-6
ATYYPPAGELF	TRBJ2-2	TRBV9
ASSPTTFLADLSSYNEQF	TRBJ2-1	TRBV5-1
ATLRTTGELF	TRBJ2-2	TRBV2
ASSGLLREHAKNIQY	TRBJ2-4	TRBV9
AISETSHLAGEGTDTQY	TRBJ2-3	TRBV10-3
ASSIVEPTYQPQH	TRBJ1-5	TRBV19
ASSFLGQGNPEAF	TRBJ1-1	TRBV5-6
ASSPRTGGQAEQF	TRBJ2-1	TRBV7-9
ASSETDTQY	TRBJ2-3	TRBV9
ASSYQGGVI	TRBJ2-1	TRBV5-1
ASSYLSGGTSDTQY	TRBJ2-3	TRBV6-2/TRBV6-3
ASSQEPAGNYEQF	TRBJ2-1	TRBV3-1
ASSALKRPSYNEQF	TRBJ2-1	TRBV2
ASSPLGQAHEQY	TRBJ2-7	TRBV5-1
ASSRSGRSSYNEQF	TRBJ2-1	TRBV7-9
ASSGSPTGDTEAF	TRBJ1-1	TRBV25-1
ASSLDRYEQY	TRBJ2-7	TRBV27
ASSPLSGGGSQETQY	TRBJ2-5	TRBV23-1
ASTAGNQPQH	TRBJ1-5	TRBV6-2/TRBV6-3
ASEYGGTGELF	TRBJ2-2	TRBV6-5
ATSRVPSTDTQY	TRBJ2-3	TRBV15
ASMGLAGRTSTDTQY	TRBJ2-3	TRBV11-2
ASSQISGRETQY	TRBJ2-5	TRBV4-1
ASIIESSGEGYGYT	TRBJ1-2	TRBV19
ASSTCLLRDGDYEQY	TRBJ2-7	TRBV21-1
ASSVGRMPNYGYT	TRBJ1-2	TRBV9
ASSPSTVYAEQY	TRBJ2-7	TRBV7-9
ASSPRSGGSDTQY	TRBJ2-3	TRBV5-4
ASSSGAGPQY	TRBJ2-5	TRBV5-6
ASSPGTEETQY	TRBJ2-5	TRBV7-6
ASSWAGPTYEQY	TRBJ2-7	TRBV27
ASSDSSKGRWEQF	TRBJ2-1	TRBV6-4
ASSLDRVGDTQY	TRBJ2-3	TRBV7-6
ASALEDTEAF	TRBJ1-1	TRBV12-5
ASSEAGGDQPQH	TRBJ1-5	TRBV6-1
ASSFEGQAAYEQY	TRBJ2-7	TRBV19
ASSLVTPTDGYT	TRBJ1-2	TRBV7-9
ASVPAGAYEQY	TRBJ2-7	TRBV7-9